The sequence of this TCR beta chain was determined in a study of OX40 agonist ivuxolimab in advanced cancers. The CDR3 has 13 residues. V was shortened by 6 bases and J by 8 bases, with 15 bases between the two germline ends. CDR1 is MNHEY, CDR2 SVGAGI, per germline. Using immunoSEQ multiplex PCR, the repertoire was profiled, and TCRdb retains in-frame clones only, with some absent. The data contain more than 65,000 clones, around 89% of them singletons. The chain links TRBV6-5 to TRBJ2-3; possibly TRBD1 or TRBD2 for D (5 bases each). Material: CD4+ or CD8+ T cells sorted from blood, obtained in a trial of the OX40 agonist ivuxolimab. The TCR sequence derives from an adult with an advanced solid tumor such as melanoma, head and neck, liver or kidney cancer. Here the CDR3 DNA reads TGTGCCAGCAGAGGCAGGGAGAAGAGTACGCAGTATTTT. The encoded protein is CASRGREKSTQYF.